A selection of T cell receptor beta chains follows, all from one sample in a study of blood T cell repertoires in COVID-19. The data were produced by immunoSEQ multiplex PCR, yet TCRdb's version contains in-frame clones alone and is incomplete. The table includes over 150,000 clones, approximately 86% detected once. Sequencing was performed on PBMCs or T cells enriched from blood (not recorded which). These receptors were collected from a woman aged 30 to 39 who had recovered from COVID-19. Each CDR3 is given with its conserved first and last residue. The D gene is left open where the match is weak. Where a row states a size, it is once, few, many or the class of an expanded clone; other rows omit it.

D,size,V,J,CDR3,DNA
TRBD1,NA,TRBV4-1,TRBJ1-1,CASSRGRPIARGPGMNTEAFF,TGCGCCAGCAGCCGAGGACGTCCGATAGCCAGGGGGCCCGGGATGAACACTGAAGCTTTCTTT
TRBD2,NA,TRBV2,TRBJ2-5,CAIMKRGRETQYF,TGTGCCATCATGAAGCGGGGGCGGGAGACCCAGTACTTC
NA,NA,TRBV18,TRBJ2-7,CASSRVRVSEQYF,TGTGCCAGCTCACGTGTCAGGGTTTCCGAGCAGTACTTC
TRBD1,NA,TRBV24-1,TRBJ1-5,CATSATRQGAGHQPQHF,TGTGCCACCAGTGCCACTAGACAGGGGGCAGGGCATCAGCCCCAGCATTTT
TRBD1,NA,TRBV2,TRBJ1-4,CASTDRGKLFF,TGTGCCAGCACCGACAGGGGAAAACTGTTTTTT
TRBD2,NA,TRBV4-2,TRBJ2-2,CASSGWTSGTGELFF,TGTGCCAGCAGCGGATGGACTAGCGGGACCGGGGAGCTGTTTTTT
NA,NA,TRBV10-3,TRBJ1-5,CAISARGPGQPQHF,TGTGCCATCAGTGCGAGAGGGCCTGGTCAGCCCCAGCATTTT
NA,NA,TRBV7-2,TRBJ2-3,CASSSHPGDTQYF,TGTGCCAGCAGTTCACACCCGGGAGATACGCAGTATTTT
TRBD2,NA,TRBV24-1,TRBJ2-1,CATSDPTSGRTPSRNEQFF,TGTGCCACCAGTGATCCGACTAGCGGGAGGACTCCTTCAAGGAATGAGCAGTTCTTC
NA,once,TRBV3-1/TRBV3-2,TRBJ2-7,CASSQEITGKVTRRASYEQYF,TGTGCCAGCAGCCAAGAGATTACAGGGAAGGTCACGCGTAGAGCCTCCTACGAGCAGTACTTC
NA,NA,TRBV19,TRBJ1-1,CASSPSLGEAFF,TGTGCCAGTAGCCCTTCCCTGGGCGAAGCTTTCTTT
NA,NA,TRBV6-5,TRBJ1-1,CASRRGLNTEAFF,TGTGCCAGCAGAAGAGGGCTTAACACTGAAGCTTTCTTT
NA,few,TRBV5-4,TRBJ2-1,CASSLGAGNEQFF,TGTGCCAGCAGCCTGGGGGCGGGTAATGAGCAGTTCTTC
TRBD1,NA,TRBV9,TRBJ2-4,CASSPRGGRGTYIQYF,TGTGCCAGCAGCCCGCGAGGGGGCAGGGGAACATACATTCAGTACTTC
TRBD2,NA,TRBV7-3,TRBJ2-5,CASSLGTSGGQETQYF,TGTGCCAGCAGCCTAGGGACTAGCGGGGGCCAAGAGACCCAGTACTTC
TRBD1,NA,TRBV3-1/TRBV3-2,TRBJ2-2,CASSQGRGPGGELFF,TGTGCCAGCAGCCAAGGCAGGGGGCCGGGCGGGGAGCTGTTTTTT
NA,NA,TRBV7-9,TRBJ1-5,CASGVGDNQPQHF,TGTGCCAGCGGGGTGGGAGACAATCAGCCCCAGCATTTT
NA,NA,TRBV7-8,TRBJ1-1,CASSSVRVAFF,TGTGCCAGCAGCTCCGTCAGGGTAGCTTTCTTT
TRBD1,few,TRBV6-2/TRBV6-3,TRBJ1-2,CASSSRQGYGYTF,TGTGCCAGCAGTTCTCGACAGGGCTATGGCTACACCTTC
NA,NA,TRBV19,TRBJ1-2,CASSTGGGLGFYGYTF,TGTGCCAGTAGTACTGGAGGAGGTTTAGGCTTCTATGGCTACACCTTC
NA,NA,TRBV12-3/TRBV12-4,TRBJ2-1,CASSFLANEQFF,TGTGCCAGCAGTTTCCTGGCCAATGAGCAGTTCTTC
NA,once,TRBV5-1,TRBJ1-1,CASMINPGVNTEAFF,TGCGCCAGCATGATCAACCCAGGGGTGAACACTGAAGCTTTCTTT
NA,NA,TRBV7-2,TRBJ1-1,CASSYQGGLEAFF,TGTGCCAGCAGCTACCAAGGGGGTCTGGAAGCTTTCTTT
TRBD2,NA,TRBV13,TRBJ2-1,CASSLDGRSYNEQFF,TGTGCCAGCAGCTTAGACGGGAGGAGTTACAATGAGCAGTTCTTC
TRBD2,NA,TRBV27,TRBJ2-1,CASSYSGFYNEQFF,TGTGCCAGCAGTTATAGCGGGTTTTACAATGAGCAGTTCTTC
TRBD1,NA,TRBV5-8,TRBJ2-6,CASSSGQGATRGANVLTF,TGTGCCAGCAGCTCCGGACAGGGGGCAACCCGTGGGGCCAACGTCCTGACTTTC
TRBD1,NA,TRBV30,TRBJ1-1,CAWSTQRTGVTEAFF,TGTGCCTGGAGTACTCAAAGGACAGGGGTCACTGAAGCTTTCTTT
TRBD1,NA,TRBV4-3,TRBJ2-7,CASSQERDRGTYEQYF,TGCGCCAGCAGCCAAGAAAGGGACAGGGGAACCTACGAGCAGTACTTC
NA,NA,TRBV6-5,TRBJ1-6,CASSVRGQNSPLHF,TGTGCCAGCAGCGTGCGGGGGCAGAATTCACCCCTCCACTTT
TRBD2,once,TRBV5-1,TRBJ2-7,CASSFGGEGYEQYF,TGCGCCAGCAGCTTTGGGGGGGAAGGGTACGAGCAGTACTTC
NA,NA,TRBV29-1,TRBJ1-1,CSVHRDVGTEAFF,TGCAGCGTCCACAGGGACGTGGGCACTGAAGCTTTCTTT
TRBD1,NA,TRBV6-5,TRBJ1-1,CASRHAQGRRAFF,TGTGCCAGCAGACACGCACAGGGGAGGAGAGCTTTCTTT
NA,NA,TRBV19,TRBJ2-3,CASSMAAGVPDTQYF,TGTGCCAGTAGTATGGCTGCAGGGGTCCCAGATACGCAGTATTTT
NA,NA,TRBV7-9,TRBJ2-5,CASSYAQGSQETQYF,TGTGCCAGCAGCTACGCCCAGGGGTCCCAAGAGACCCAGTACTTC
NA,once,TRBV4-3,TRBJ1-1,CASSLGGNTEAFF,TGCGCCAGCAGCCTTGGAGGGAACACTGAAGCTTTCTTT
NA,NA,TRBV6-1,TRBJ1-2,CASSESLLSYGYTF,TGTGCCAGCAGTGAATCCCTACTTAGCTATGGCTACACCTTC
NA,many,TRBV2,TRBJ1-5,CASSRDINQPQHF,TGTGCCAGCAGTCGGGACATTAATCAGCCCCAGCATTTT
NA,NA,TRBV7-8,TRBJ2-3,CASSPRRDGSTDTQYF,TGTGCCAGCAGCCCGCGGCGGGATGGGAGCACAGATACGCAGTATTTT
NA,few,TRBV21-1,TRBJ1-2,CASSGSGEMAPGYTF,TGTGCCAGCAGCGGGTCCGGGGAGATGGCGCCTGGCTACACCTTC
TRBD2,NA,TRBV19,TRBJ2-1,CASSPQGLARVNEQFF,TGTGCCAGTAGTCCTCAGGGACTAGCGCGAGTCAATGAGCAGTTCTTC
TRBD1,NA,TRBV9,TRBJ1-6,CASSVSGTGFGSLHF,TGTGCCAGCAGCGTTTCCGGGACAGGGTTCGGATCCCTCCACTTT
TRBD1,NA,TRBV11-3,TRBJ1-1,CASSFTGDTEAFF,TGTGCCAGCAGCTTCACAGGGGACACTGAAGCTTTCTTT
NA,NA,TRBV21-1,TRBJ1-1,CASKSDRQGEGENTEAFF,TGTGCCAGCAAAAGCGACCGACAGGGGGAAGGGGAAAACACTGAAGCTTTCTTT
TRBD2,NA,TRBV6-2/TRBV6-3,TRBJ2-5,CASSYQGLVGQETQYF,TGTGCCAGCAGTTATCAGGGACTAGTTGGGCAAGAGACCCAGTACTTC
NA,NA,TRBV15,TRBJ1-3,CATLGRSREATIYF,TGTGCCACCTTAGGGAGGAGCCGGGAGGCGACCATATATTTT
NA,NA,TRBV7-6,TRBJ2-5,CASSALETQYF,TGTGCCAGCAGCGCGTTAGAGACCCAGTACTTC
TRBD1,NA,TRBV19,TRBJ1-1,CASSILQGVTFF,TGTGCCAGTAGTATTTTACAGGGGGTGACTTTCTTT
TRBD1,NA,TRBV29-1,TRBJ1-3,CSVERTGGNTIYF,TGCAGCGTTGAAAGGACAGGGGGAAACACCATATATTTT
TRBD1,NA,TRBV6-5,TRBJ1-1,CASSPGTGFAEAFF,TGTGCCAGCAGTCCCGGGACAGGGTTCGCTGAAGCTTTCTTT
NA,NA,TRBV12-3/TRBV12-4,TRBJ2-2,CASTKGDSGELFF,TGTGCCAGCACCAAAGGGGACTCCGGGGAGCTGTTTTTT